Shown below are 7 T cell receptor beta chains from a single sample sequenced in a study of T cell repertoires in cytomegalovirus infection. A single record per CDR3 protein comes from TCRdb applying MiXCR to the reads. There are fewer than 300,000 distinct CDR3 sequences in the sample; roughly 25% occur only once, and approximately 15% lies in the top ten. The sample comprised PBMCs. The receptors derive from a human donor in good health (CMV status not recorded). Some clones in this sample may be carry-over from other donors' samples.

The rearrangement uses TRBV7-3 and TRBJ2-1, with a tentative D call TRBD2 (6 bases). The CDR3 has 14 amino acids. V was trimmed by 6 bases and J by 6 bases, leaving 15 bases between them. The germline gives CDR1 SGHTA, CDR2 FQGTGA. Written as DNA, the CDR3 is TGTGCCAGCAGGCCAGGAGGGGTCGGCAATGAGCAGTTCTTC. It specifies CASRPGGVGNEQFF.

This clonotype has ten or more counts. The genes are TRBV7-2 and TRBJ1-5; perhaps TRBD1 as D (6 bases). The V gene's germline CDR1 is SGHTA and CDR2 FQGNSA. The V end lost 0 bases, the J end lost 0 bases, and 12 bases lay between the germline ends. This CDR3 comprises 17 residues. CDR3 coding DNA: TGTGCCAGCAGCTTAGCGCTGACAGGCTATAGCAATCAGCCCCAGCATTTT. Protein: CASSLALTGYSNQPQHF.

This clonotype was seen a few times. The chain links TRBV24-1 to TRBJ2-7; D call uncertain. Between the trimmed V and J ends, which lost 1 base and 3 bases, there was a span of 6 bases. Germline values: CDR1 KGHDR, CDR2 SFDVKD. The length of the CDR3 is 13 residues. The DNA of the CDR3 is TGTGCCACCAGTGATTTTGTGGGCTACGAGCAGTACTTC. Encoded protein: CATSDFVGYEQYF.

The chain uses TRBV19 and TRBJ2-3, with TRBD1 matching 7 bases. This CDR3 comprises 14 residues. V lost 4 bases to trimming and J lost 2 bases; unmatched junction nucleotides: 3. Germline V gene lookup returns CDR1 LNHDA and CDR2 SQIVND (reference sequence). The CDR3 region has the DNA TGTGCCAGTAGTAGACAGGGCCTCACAGATACGCAGTATTTT. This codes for CASSRQGLTDTQYF.

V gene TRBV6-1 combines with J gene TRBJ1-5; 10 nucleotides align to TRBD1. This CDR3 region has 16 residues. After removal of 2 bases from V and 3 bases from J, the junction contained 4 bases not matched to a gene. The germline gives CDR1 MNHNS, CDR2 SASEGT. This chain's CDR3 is CASSERQGANNQPQHF. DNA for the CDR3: TGTGCCAGCAGTGAACGACAGGGGGCAAACAATCAGCCCCAGCATTTT.

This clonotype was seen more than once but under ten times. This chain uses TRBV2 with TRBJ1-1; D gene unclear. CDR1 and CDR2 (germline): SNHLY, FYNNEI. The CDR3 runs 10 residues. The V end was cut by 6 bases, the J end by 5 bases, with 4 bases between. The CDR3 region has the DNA TGTGCCAGCAGGTGGACTGAAGCTTTCTTT. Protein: CASRWTEAFF.

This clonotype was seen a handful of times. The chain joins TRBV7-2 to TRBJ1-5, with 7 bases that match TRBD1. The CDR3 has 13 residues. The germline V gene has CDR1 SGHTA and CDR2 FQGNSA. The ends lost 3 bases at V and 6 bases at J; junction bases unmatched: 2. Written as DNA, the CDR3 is TGTGCCAGCAGCTTCCACAGGGGTCAGCCCCAGCATTTT. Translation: CASSFHRGQPQHF. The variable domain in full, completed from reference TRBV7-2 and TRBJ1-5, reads GAGVSQSPSNKVTEKGKDVELRCDPISGHTALYWYRQSLGQGLEFLIYFQGNSAPDKSGLPSDRFSAERTGGSVSTLTIQRTQQEDSAVYLCASSFHRGQPQHFGDGTRLSIL.